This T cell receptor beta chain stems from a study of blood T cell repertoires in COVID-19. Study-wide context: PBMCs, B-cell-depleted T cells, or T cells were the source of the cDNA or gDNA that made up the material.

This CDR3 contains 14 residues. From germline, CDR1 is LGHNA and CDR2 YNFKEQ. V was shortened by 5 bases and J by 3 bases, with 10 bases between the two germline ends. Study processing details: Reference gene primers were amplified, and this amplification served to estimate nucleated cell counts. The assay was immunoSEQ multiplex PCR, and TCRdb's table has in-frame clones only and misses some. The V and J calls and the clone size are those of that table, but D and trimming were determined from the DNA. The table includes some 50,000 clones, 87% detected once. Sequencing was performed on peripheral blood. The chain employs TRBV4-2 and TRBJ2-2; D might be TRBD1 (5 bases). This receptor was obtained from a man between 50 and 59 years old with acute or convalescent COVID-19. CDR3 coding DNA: TGTGCCAGCAGCGGGGTAGGGGACACCGGGGAGCTGTTTTTT. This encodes CASSGVGDTGELFF.